Described below is a single T cell receptor beta chain sequence and its context. TCRdb keeps only in-frame clones here, not all; method: immunoSEQ multiplex PCR. This table has 350,000 to 400,000 clones, around nine tenths appearing once. The entry originates in a study of Ad26.COV2.S vaccination and SARS-CoV-2 variants. Treatment indicated: 15 to 20 received Ad26.COV2.S at low or high dose, single or two shots; 5 received placebo; per-sample allocation not given. All samples were drawn on day 63, counting from the first vaccine or placebo injection. Trimming shortened V by 6 bases and J by 2 bases, and 13 bases separated the two germline ends. This CDR3 region has 14 residues. CDR1 and CDR2 (germline): MNHEY, SVGEGT.

This TCR was sampled from a person aged 18-60 years who received the Ad26.COV2.S COVID-19 vaccine or a placebo. Here the sequenced sample was peripheral blood, taken in a trial of Ad26.COV2.S vaccine versus placebo. This chain joins TRBV6-2 or TRBV6-3 and TRBJ1-1; possible D gene TRBD1, 5 bases. CDR3 amino acids: CASSSGALNTEAFF. Written as DNA, the CDR3 is TGTGCCAGCAGCAGCGGGGCGTTAAACACTGAAGCTTTCTTT.